This T cell receptor (beta chain) was captured in a study of beta chain features in type 1 diabetes. TCRB transcripts that were expressed got sequenced, as all of the isolated RNA had been reverse transcribed. Repertoires were generated with immunoSEQ multiplex PCR, while TCRdb's copy carries only in-frame clones and drops some. The sample shows some 360,000 clones, around 20% of them seen only once. Germline V lookup: CDR1 SEHNR, CDR2 FQNEAQ (reference sequence). CDR3 length: 14 amino acids. Trimming cost V 5 bases and J 1 base, with 11 bases left between them. This receptor was identified in a woman aged 18-29 years in good health. Sample: naive CD4+ T cells from blood. The chain links TRBV7-9 to TRBJ1-2; TRBD1 might be the D (5 bases). The CDR3 is CASSPGQNNYGYTF. In nucleotides, the CDR3 is TGTGCCAGCAGCCCCGGACAAAATAACTATGGCTACACCTTC.